These 7 T cell receptor beta chains share one sample of origin, sequenced in a study of neurological immune-mediated disorders. Time point of the sample: longitudinal time-point 1 (baseline). In TCRdb, the 5' RACE reads were re-called with MiXCR into one record per CDR3 protein. The sample yields tens of thousands of distinct CDR3 sequences, 10% to 13% seen once. The source material was PBMCs. Receptors originate from a man in his thirties or forties in good health.

This clonotype was counted many times. V is TRBV18 and J is TRBJ2-1, with D perhaps TRBD1 (6 bases). The CDR3 covers 15 residues. Trimming removed 4 bases at V and 7 bases at J, with 17 bases between. Germline CDR1 reads KGHSH; CDR2 reads LQKENI. The CDR3 loop reads CASSRKTGDGNEQFF. CDR3 in DNA: TGTGCCAGCTCACGAAAGACAGGAGATGGTAATGAGCAGTTCTTC.

This clonotype was recorded many times. This chain joins TRBV6-6 and TRBJ1-6; 9 nucleotides align to TRBD1. The V gene's germline CDR1 is MNHNY and CDR2 SVGAGI (reference sequence). The CDR3 is made up of 13 amino acids. The trim removed 5 bases at V and 16 bases at J, leaving 9 bases unmatched. DNA for the CDR3: TGTGCCAGCAGTCCGGGACAGGGCATTTCGCTCCACTTT. It yields the protein CASSPGQGISLHF.

J is TRBJ2-7 and V is TRBV7-2; D unclear. The CDR3 consists of 14 residues. With 5 bases removed from V and 0 bases from J, the gap between germline ends came to 11 bases. Germline CDR1 and CDR2: SGHTA and FQGNSA. CDR3 nucleotides: TGTGCCAGCAGCCCCCGAGGCAGCTCCTACGAGCAGTACTTC. It encodes CASSPRGSSYEQYF. Drawing the rest from reference TRBV7-2 and TRBJ2-7, the complete variable domain is GAGVSQSPSNKVTEKGKDVELRCDPISGHTALYWYRQSLGQGLEFLIYFQGNSAPDKSGLPSDRFSAERTGGSVSTLTIQRTQQEDSAVYLCASSPRGSSYEQYFGPGTRLTVT.

Ten or more counts support this clonotype. The V and J genes are TRBV29-1 and TRBJ1-1; TRBD1 is a possible D gene (5 bases). CDR1 SQVTM and CDR2 ANQGSEA come from the germline V gene. Between the trimmed V and J ends, which lost 4 bases and 5 bases, there was a span of 17 bases. The CDR3 runs 14 residues. The CDR3 loop reads CSVGSPSGTTEAFF. Here the CDR3 DNA reads TGCAGCGTTGGTTCCCCTTCCGGGACGACTGAAGCTTTCTTT. The complete variable domain, with remaining parts taken from reference TRBV29-1 and TRBJ1-1, reads SAVISQKPSRDICQRGTSLTIQCQVDSQVTMMFWYRQQPGQSLTLIATANQGSEATYESGFVIDKFPISRPNLTFSTLTVSNMSPEDSSIYLCSVGSPSGTTEAFFGQGTRLTVV.

This clonotype was seen ten or more times. V and J are TRBV6-5 and TRBJ2-7; TRBD1 matches at 7 bases. This CDR3 has 15 amino acids. After removal of 6 bases from V and 0 bases from J, the junction contained 8 bases not matched to a gene. CDR1 is MNHEY, CDR2 SVGAGI, per germline. The CDR3 nucleotides are TGTGCCAGCAGGAGAGCGACAGGGAGCTCCTACGAGCAGTACTTC. Protein product: CASRRATGSSYEQYF.

This clonotype was counted many times. The V call is TRBV5-1, the J call TRBJ2-3, with D possibly TRBD1 on 6 matching bases. CDR3 length: 17 amino acids. Germline V lookup: CDR1 SGHRS, CDR2 YFSETQ. V lost 2 bases and J 0 bases, leaving 16 bases between the germline ends. The CDR3 DNA reads TGCGCCAGCAGCTTCTCCGCCGGGACATCGAGCACAGATACGCAGTATTTT. Protein product: CASSFSAGTSSTDTQYF.

This clonotype was seen many times. This sequence joins TRBV3-1 and TRBJ2-1, with D uncertain. Between the trimmed V and J ends, which lost 6 bases and 4 bases, there was a span of 4 bases. CDR3 size: 11 residues. Germline-derived CDR1 and CDR2 are LGHDT and YNNKEL (reference sequence). The CDR3 DNA is TGTGCCAGCAGAACGTACAATGAGCAGTTCTTC. It encodes CASRTYNEQFF.